Listed below are T cell receptor beta chains from one sample, sequenced in a study of cytomegalovirus exposure and HLA in healthy donors. Only in-frame clones appear in the TCRdb table, and some are missing; sequencing was by immunoSEQ multiplex PCR. Here the sample spans 150,000 to 200,000 clones, about 83% being singletons. Sequences were obtained from PBMCs. These receptors were obtained from a woman aged 18-29 years in good health and CMV-seronegative. CDR3s include the opening cysteine and the closing phenylalanine or tryptophan. A D gene is named only where the DNA matches it firmly. The size entry is marked missing in some rows and otherwise reads once, few, many or a size class.

J gene | V gene | clone size | D gene | CDR3 DNA | CDR3 protein
TRBJ2-1 | TRBV7-2 | . | TRBD1 | TGTGCCAGCAGACAGGGGGGAGACTACAATGAGCAGTTCTTC | CASRQGGDYNEQFF
TRBJ1-1 | TRBV14 | . | TRBD1 | TGTGCCAGCAGCCCATGGGGACAGCCAGTCATGAACACTGAAGCTTTCTTT | CASSPWGQPVMNTEAFF
TRBJ1-1 | TRBV4-1 | once | TRBD1 | TGCGCCAGCAGCCACCCGACAGGGGTTAACACTGAAGCTTTCTTT | CASSHPTGVNTEAFF
TRBJ1-2 | TRBV14 | . | . | TGTGCCAGCAGCTCGGAGGTTGTCTATGGCTACACCTTC | CASSSEVVYGYTF
TRBJ2-5 | TRBV10-3 | . | TRBD1 | TGTGCCATCAGTGGATACAGGGGCCAAGAGACCCAGTACTTC | CAISGYRGQETQYF
TRBJ1-1 | TRBV6-1 | . | . | TGTGCCAGCAGTGCCTACAGGGTGGGCACTGAAGCTTTCTTT | CASSAYRVGTEAFF
TRBJ1-3 | TRBV5-1 | few | . | TGCGCCAGCAGCCCCTTGGGAAACACCATATATTTT | CASSPLGNTIYF
TRBJ1-4 | TRBV7-9 | . | . | TGTGCCAGCAGCTTAATCCTGGGGGGATTTAATGAAAAACTGTTTTTT | CASSLILGGFNEKLFF
TRBJ2-5 | TRBV6-1 | . | TRBD1 | TGTGCCAGCAGTATCCGGGACAGGGTTGTCGAGACCCAGTACTTC | CASSIRDRVVETQYF
TRBJ1-4 | TRBV6-5 | . | . | TGTGCCAGCAGGTTAAACAGGGTAATAGATGAAAAACTGTTTTTT | CASRLNRVIDEKLFF
TRBJ2-7 | TRBV27 | . | TRBD2 | TGTGCCAGCCGCGGGGAGGGAAAACCCTACGAGCAGTACTTC | CASRGEGKPYEQYF
TRBJ2-1 | TRBV30 | once | TRBD1 | TGTGCCTGGAATAAACAGGGGACCCACTACAATGAGCAGTTCTTC | CAWNKQGTHYNEQFF
TRBJ2-1 | TRBV27 | . | . | TGTGCCGAAACCCGAACAGGGTTAACATTCTGGGTCGCGAATGAGCAGTTCTTC | CAETRTGLTFWVANEQFF
TRBJ2-3 | TRBV15 | . | . | TGTGCCACCAGCAGAGATAGGCGAGGACTTTGGGGCACAGATACGCAGTATTTT | CATSRDRRGLWGTDTQYF
TRBJ1-1 | TRBV18 | . | TRBD1 | TGTGCCAGCTCACCACTCCGGGACAGGGACACTCGGGGAGCTTTCTTT | CASSPLRDRDTRGAFF
TRBJ2-1 | TRBV6-1 | . | . | TGTGCCAGCAGTGGATTACGAGGCTCCTACAATGAGCAGTTCTTC | CASSGLRGSYNEQFF
TRBJ2-3 | TRBV7-3 | . | . | TGTGCCAGCAGCGAAGACAACCCGAGCACAGATACGCAGTATTTT | CASSEDNPSTDTQYF
TRBJ1-1 | TRBV11-1 | . | . | TGTGCCAGCAGCTTATATGAGAGGACTGAAGCTTTCTTT | CASSLYERTEAFF
TRBJ1-1 | TRBV7-6 | . | . | TGTGCCAGCAGCTCCTACCCCGCAGGGGCGAACACTGAAGCTTTCTTT | CASSSYPAGANTEAFF
TRBJ1-2 | TRBV28 | . | TRBD1 | TGTGCCAGCAGAGGGCCGGGACAGGGTCCCTATGGCTACACCTTC | CASRGPGQGPYGYTF
TRBJ2-7 | TRBV5-5 | . | . | TGTGCCAGCAGCTTGGTGCAGGGTGATGGCTACGAGCAGTACTTC | CASSLVQGDGYEQYF
TRBJ1-2 | TRBV29-1 | . | . | TGCAGCGTTTCCCGGGGGGAAGGCTACACCTTC | CSVSRGEGYTF
TRBJ1-3 | TRBV2 | . | . | TGTGCCAGCAGTGAATTGGGGCTGGGAGGCCCCAAAGAAAACACCATATATTTT | CASSELGLGGPKENTIYF
TRBJ2-7 | TRBV5-1 | . | TRBD2 | TGCGCCAGCAGCGTCGGACTAGCGGGGCGGAGGGGCGAGCAGTACTTC | CASSVGLAGRRGEQYF
TRBJ1-4 | TRBV4-2 | . | . | TGTGCCAGCAGCCAAGATCTTGGCAGGGCAATCGAAAAACTGTTTTTT | CASSQDLGRAIEKLFF
TRBJ2-4 | TRBV18 | . | . | TGTGCCAGCTCACCCTTCACTGGCGGGGCTCAAAAAAACATTCAGTACTTC | CASSPFTGGAQKNIQYF
TRBJ2-1 | TRBV11-2 | . | TRBD2 | TGTGCCAGCAGCTTTAGCGGGAGGGACAATGAGCAGTTCTTC | CASSFSGRDNEQFF
TRBJ1-4 | TRBV2 | . | TRBD1 | TGTGCCAGCAACATCCAGGGGGCGCGTAGTAATGAAAAACTGTTTTTT | CASNIQGARSNEKLFF
TRBJ1-2 | TRBV6-6 | . | . | TGTGCCAGCAGCGCGGACTCGCTTTATGGCTACACCTTC | CASSADSLYGYTF
TRBJ1-2 | TRBV19 | . | . | TGTGCCAGTAGTATCAGGAGGGGAACTAACTATGGCTACACCTTC | CASSIRRGTNYGYTF
TRBJ2-3 | TRBV7-8 | . | TRBD2 | TGTGCCAGCAGCCAACTAGCGGGGGCGGGCACAGATACGCAGTATTTT | CASSQLAGAGTDTQYF
TRBJ2-7 | TRBV27 | few | TRBD2 | TGTGCCAGCAGTCCCCAACCGGGGACGGGGGGCGAGCAGTACTTC | CASSPQPGTGGEQYF
TRBJ1-1 | TRBV29-1 | . | . | TGCAGCGTCAGGGCCCCTCAAGGGGAAGCTTTCTTT | CSVRAPQGEAFF
TRBJ1-4 | TRBV6-5 | . | . | TGTGCCAGCAGTTATACTCCGCGGGAAAAACTGTTTTTT | CASSYTPREKLFF
TRBJ2-2 | TRBV25-1 | . | TRBD2 | TGTGCCAGCAGTGAAATTCTAGCGGGGGCCACCGGGGAGCTGTTTTTT | CASSEILAGATGELFF
TRBJ2-3 | TRBV27 | . | TRBD2 | TGTGCCAGCAGTTTGTGGTCCAGCGGGAGACTCGATACGCAGTATTTT | CASSLWSSGRLDTQYF
TRBJ2-3 | TRBV30 | few | TRBD2 | TGTGCCTGGAGCCTGGGGGGGGCAGATACGCAGTATTTT | CAWSLGGADTQYF
TRBJ2-1 | TRBV5-1 | . | . | TGCGCCAGCAGCTTGGCCGGTCTATCCAATGAGCAGTTCTTC | CASSLAGLSNEQFF
TRBJ2-7 | TRBV4-1 | few | . | TGCGCCAGCAGCCCCCGACAAAATCTCCTCTACGAGCAGTACTTC | CASSPRQNLLYEQYF
TRBJ1-2 | TRBV28 | . | . | TGTGCCAGCAGTTTTCAGGGACTTGGATATGGCTACACCTTC | CASSFQGLGYGYTF
TRBJ1-5 | TRBV6-1 | . | . | TGTGCCAGCAAAGGGACTGCTAAATCGCCCCAGCATTTT | CASKGTAKSPQHF
TRBJ2-5 | TRBV29-1 | . | TRBD2 | TGCAGCGTTGAAGTTTGGCGGGGGTACCAAGAGACCCAGTACTTC | CSVEVWRGYQETQYF
TRBJ1-2 | TRBV19 | . | TRBD1 | TGTGCCAGCCGACAGGGGTATGGCTACACCTTC | CASRQGYGYTF
TRBJ2-7 | TRBV2 | . | TRBD2 | TGTGCCAGCAGTGATCCTAGGCTAGCGGGCTCACCGGGGGAGGACGAGCAGTACTTC | CASSDPRLAGSPGEDEQYF
TRBJ2-3 | TRBV5-1 | . | TRBD2 | TGCGCCAGCAGCCTAGATACTAGCGGGAGGCCCACAGATACGCAGTATTTT | CASSLDTSGRPTDTQYF
TRBJ1-2 | TRBV9 | . | TRBD1 | TGTGCCAGCAGCGGGACAGGGAGCCTTGACTATGGCTACACCTTC | CASSGTGSLDYGYTF
TRBJ2-7 | TRBV30 | few | TRBD1 | TGTGCCTGGAGCGGCGGGACAGGGGTTCAGTACGAGCAGTACTTC | CAWSGGTGVQYEQYF
TRBJ1-1 | TRBV30 | . | . | . | CAWSVWGGGSFF
TRBJ2-1 | TRBV10-2 | . | TRBD2 | TGCGCCAGCAGTGAGCGGGAGGTGTACAATGAGCAGTTCTTC | CASSEREVYNEQFF
TRBJ1-2 | TRBV14 | . | TRBD1 | TGTGCCAGCAGACCGGGACAGAACTATGGCTACACCTTC | CASRPGQNYGYTF
TRBJ2-5 | TRBV27 | . | . | TGTGCCAGCAGTCCCTACAAACAGCAAGAGACCCAGTACTTC | CASSPYKQQETQYF
TRBJ2-2 | TRBV5-1 | . | . | TGCGCCAGCAGCGATCTGACTTCGAACACCGGGGAGCTGTTTTTT | CASSDLTSNTGELFF
TRBJ2-1 | TRBV5-1 | few | . | TGCGCCAGCAACCGGGAGAGCTCCTACAATGAGCAGTTCTTC | CASNRESSYNEQFF
TRBJ2-1 | TRBV5-4 | . | TRBD1 | TGTGCCAGCAGGATAACAGGGGACAATGAGCAGTTCTTC | CASRITGDNEQFF
TRBJ1-4 | TRBV11-2 | once | . | TGTGCCAGCAGCTTAACGTCTACACAGGAGAATGAAAAACTGTTTTTT | CASSLTSTQENEKLFF
TRBJ2-3 | TRBV5-1 | . | TRBD1 | TGCGCCAGCAGCACTCCCCCGGGACAGTATTTTGTAGCGGATACGCAGTATTTT | CASSTPPGQYFVADTQYF